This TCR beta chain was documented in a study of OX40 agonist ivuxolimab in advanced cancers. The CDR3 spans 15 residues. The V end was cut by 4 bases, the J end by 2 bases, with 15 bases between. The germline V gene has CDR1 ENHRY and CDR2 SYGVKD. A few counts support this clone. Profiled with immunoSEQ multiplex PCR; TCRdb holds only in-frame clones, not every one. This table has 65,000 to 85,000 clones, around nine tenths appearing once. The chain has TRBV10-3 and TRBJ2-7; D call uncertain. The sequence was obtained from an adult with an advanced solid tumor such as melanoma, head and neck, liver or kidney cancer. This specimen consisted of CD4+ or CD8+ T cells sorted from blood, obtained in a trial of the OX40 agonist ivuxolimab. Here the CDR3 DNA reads TGTGCCATCAGTGGCCGGCCGGATTCCCCCTACGAGCAGTACTTC. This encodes CAISGRPDSPYEQYF.